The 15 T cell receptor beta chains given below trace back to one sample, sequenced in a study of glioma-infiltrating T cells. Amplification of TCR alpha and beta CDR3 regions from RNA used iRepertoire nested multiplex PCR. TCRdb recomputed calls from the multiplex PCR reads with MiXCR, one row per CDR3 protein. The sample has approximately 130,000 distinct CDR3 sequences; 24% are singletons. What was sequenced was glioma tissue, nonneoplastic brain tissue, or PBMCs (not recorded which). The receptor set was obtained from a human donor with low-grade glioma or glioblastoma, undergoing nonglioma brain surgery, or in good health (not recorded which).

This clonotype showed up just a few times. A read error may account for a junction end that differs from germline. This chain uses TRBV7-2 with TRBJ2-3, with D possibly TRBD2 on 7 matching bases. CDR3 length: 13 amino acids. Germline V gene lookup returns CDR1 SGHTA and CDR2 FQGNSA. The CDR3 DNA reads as TGTGCCAGCAGCCTAGGGGGGGGGGCCCTGATGGATTTT. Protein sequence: CASSLGGGALMDF.

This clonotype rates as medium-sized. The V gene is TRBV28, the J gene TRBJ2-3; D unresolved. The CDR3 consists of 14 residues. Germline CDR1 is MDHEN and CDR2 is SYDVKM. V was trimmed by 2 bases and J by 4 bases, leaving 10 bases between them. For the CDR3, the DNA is TGTGCCAGCAGTTTAGGTAGTCGGCCAGATACGCAGTATTTT. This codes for CASSLGSRPDTQYF.

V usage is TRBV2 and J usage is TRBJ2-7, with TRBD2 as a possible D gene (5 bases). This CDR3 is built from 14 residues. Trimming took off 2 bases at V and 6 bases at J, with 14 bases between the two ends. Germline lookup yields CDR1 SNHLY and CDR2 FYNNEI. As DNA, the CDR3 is TGTGCCAGCAGTGAAAGTCTAGCCGTCGGCGAGCAGTACGTC. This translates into CASSESLAVGEQYV.

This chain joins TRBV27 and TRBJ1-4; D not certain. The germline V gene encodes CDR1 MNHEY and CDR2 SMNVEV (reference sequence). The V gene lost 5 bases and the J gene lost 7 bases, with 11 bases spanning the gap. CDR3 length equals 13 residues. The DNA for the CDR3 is TGTGCCAGCAGTACGCGACTGGTTGAAAAACTGTTTTTT. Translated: CASSTRLVEKLFF.

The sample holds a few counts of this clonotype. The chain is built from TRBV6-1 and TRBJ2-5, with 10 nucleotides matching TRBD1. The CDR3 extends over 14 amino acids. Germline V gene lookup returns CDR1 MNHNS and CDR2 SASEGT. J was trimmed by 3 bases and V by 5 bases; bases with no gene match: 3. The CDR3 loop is CASSSGTGEETQYF. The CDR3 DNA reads TGTGCCAGCAGTTCCGGGACAGGGGAAGAGACCCAGTACTTC.

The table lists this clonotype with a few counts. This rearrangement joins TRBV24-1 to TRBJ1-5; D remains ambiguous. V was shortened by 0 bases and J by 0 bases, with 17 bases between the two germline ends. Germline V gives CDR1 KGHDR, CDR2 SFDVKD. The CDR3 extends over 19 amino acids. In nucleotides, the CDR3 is TGTGCCACCAGTGATTTGCGCAGTCCCAATCACTTTAGCAATCAGCCCCAGCATTTT. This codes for CATSDLRSPNHFSNQPQHF.

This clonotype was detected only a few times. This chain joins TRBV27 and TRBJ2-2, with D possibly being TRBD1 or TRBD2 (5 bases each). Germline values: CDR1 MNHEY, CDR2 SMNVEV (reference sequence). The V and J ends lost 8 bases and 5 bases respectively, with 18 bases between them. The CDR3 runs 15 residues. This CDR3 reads CASRRSGAGTGELFF. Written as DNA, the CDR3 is TGTGCCAGCCGGAGGTCTGGGGCCGGTACCGGGGAGCTGTTTTTT.

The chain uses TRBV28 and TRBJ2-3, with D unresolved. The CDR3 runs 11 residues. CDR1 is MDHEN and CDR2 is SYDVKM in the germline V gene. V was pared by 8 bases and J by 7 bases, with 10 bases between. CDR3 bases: TGTGCCAGCCGGTCGCCGAATACGCAGTATTTT. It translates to CASRSPNTQYF.

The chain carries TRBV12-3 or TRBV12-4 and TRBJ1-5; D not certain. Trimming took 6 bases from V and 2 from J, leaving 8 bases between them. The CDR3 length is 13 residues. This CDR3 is CASSRLGNQPQHF. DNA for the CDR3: TGTGCCAGCAGCCGACTCGGCAATCAGCCCCAGCATTTT.

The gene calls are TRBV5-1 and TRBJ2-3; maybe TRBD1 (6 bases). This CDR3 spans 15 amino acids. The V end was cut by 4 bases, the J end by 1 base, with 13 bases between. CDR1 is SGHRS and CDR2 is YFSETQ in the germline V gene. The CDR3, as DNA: TGCGCCAGCAGCCAGGACAGACCGCGCACAGATACGCAGTATTTT. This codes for CASSQDRPRTDTQYF.

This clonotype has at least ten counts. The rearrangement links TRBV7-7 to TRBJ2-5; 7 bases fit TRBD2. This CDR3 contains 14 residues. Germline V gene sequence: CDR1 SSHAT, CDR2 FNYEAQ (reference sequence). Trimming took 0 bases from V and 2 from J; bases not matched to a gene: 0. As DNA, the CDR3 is TGTGCCAGCAGCTTAGCGGGGGGGCAAGAGACCCAGTACTTC. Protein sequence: CASSLAGGQETQYF. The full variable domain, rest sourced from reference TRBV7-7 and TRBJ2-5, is GAGVSQSPRYKVTKRGQDVTLRCDPISSHATLYWYQQALGQGPEFLTYFNYEAQPDKSGLPSDRFSAERPEGSISTLTIQRTEQRDSAMYRCASSLAGGQETQYFGPGTRLLVL.

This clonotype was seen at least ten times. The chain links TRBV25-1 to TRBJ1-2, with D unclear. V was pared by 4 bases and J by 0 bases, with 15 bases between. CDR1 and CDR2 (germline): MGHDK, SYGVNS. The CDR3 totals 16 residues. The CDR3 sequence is CASSGQATTPNYGYTF. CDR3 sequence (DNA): TGTGCCAGCAGTGGTCAGGCGACAACCCCTAACTATGGCTACACCTTC.

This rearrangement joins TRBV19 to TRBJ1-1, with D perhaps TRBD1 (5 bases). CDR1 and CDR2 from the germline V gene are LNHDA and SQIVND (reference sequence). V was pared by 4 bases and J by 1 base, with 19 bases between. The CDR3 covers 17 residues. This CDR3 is CASSTDRGSLGNTEAFF. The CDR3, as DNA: TGTGCCAGTAGTACCGACCGGGGCTCATTAGGGAACACTGAAGCTTTCTTT.

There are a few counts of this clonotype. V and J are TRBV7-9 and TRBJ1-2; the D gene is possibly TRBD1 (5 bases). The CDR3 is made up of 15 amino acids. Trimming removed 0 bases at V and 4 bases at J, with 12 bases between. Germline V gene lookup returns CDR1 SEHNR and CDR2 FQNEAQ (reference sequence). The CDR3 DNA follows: TGTGCCAGCAGCTTAGCGCGGGCAGGGAGCTATGGCTACACCTTC. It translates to CASSLARAGSYGYTF.

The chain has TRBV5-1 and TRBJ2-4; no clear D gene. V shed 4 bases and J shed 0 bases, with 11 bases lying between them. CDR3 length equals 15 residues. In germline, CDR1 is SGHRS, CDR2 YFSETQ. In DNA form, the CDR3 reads TGCGCCAGCAGCCCAACAGTCTCAGCCAAAAACATTCAGTACTTC. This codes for CASSPTVSAKNIQYF.